One and the same sample provided the 3 T cell receptor beta chains below, sequenced in a study of identical twins. From the 5' RACE reads, TCRdb called clonotypes with MiXCR, one entry per CDR3 protein. The sample records roughly 1,500,000 distinct CDR3 sequences, more than 30% being singletons. Sequencing was carried out using cord blood. The receptors shown here come from a newborn girl in good health.

This clonotype came up many times. V gene TRBV27 combines with J gene TRBJ2-7; the D is unclear. V dropped 4 bases and J dropped 7 bases, with 11 bases sitting between them. The CDR3 is 12 residues long. The germline V gene has CDR1 MNHEY and CDR2 SMNVEV (reference sequence). For the CDR3, the DNA is TGTGCCAGCAGTTGGGGTTCGGAAGAGCAGTACTTC. Protein: CASSWGSEEQYF.

The chain links TRBV7-9 to TRBJ2-5; 10 bases map to TRBD1. The CDR3 covers 16 residues. Germline V gene data show CDR1 as SEHNR and CDR2 as FQNEAQ (reference sequence). Trimming cost V 6 bases and J 5 bases; bases outside gene matches: 12. CDR3 sequence reads: CASRSGQGFRSETQYF. CDR3 sequence (DNA): TGTGCCAGCAGATCGGGACAGGGGTTTAGATCGGAGACCCAGTACTTC. Full variable domain (missing parts from reference TRBV7-9 and TRBJ2-5): DTGVSQNPRHKITKRGQNVTFRCDPISEHNRLYWYRQTLGQGPEFLTYFQNEAQLEKSRLLSDRFSAERPKGSFSTLEIQRTEQGDSAMYLCASRSGQGFRSETQYFGPGTRLLVL.

The gene calls are TRBV4-2 and TRBJ2-5, with 8 bases fitting TRBD2. Germline CDR1 is LGHNA and CDR2 is YNFKEQ. Losses at the gene ends were 0 bases for V and 5 bases for J; bases not matched to a gene: 8. The length of the CDR3 is 16 residues. CDR3 DNA: TGTGCCAGCAGCCAAGATCCGCGGGGGGCCCAGGAGACCCAGTACTTC. Its protein is CASSQDPRGAQETQYF.